A single sample gave rise to the 5 T cell receptor beta chains below, sequenced in a study of OX40 agonist ivuxolimab in advanced cancers. The assay was immunoSEQ multiplex PCR, and TCRdb's table has in-frame clones only and misses some. This table has tens of thousands of clones, more than 75% appearing once. Specimen: CD4+ or CD8+ T cells sorted from blood, collected in a trial of the OX40 agonist ivuxolimab. The receptors originated from an adult with an advanced solid tumor such as melanoma, head and neck, liver or kidney cancer.

This clone was seen once. This chain links TRBV18 with TRBJ1-1, with 9 bases fitting TRBD1. V shed 2 bases and J 4 bases; nucleotides not matched to a gene: 5. CDR3 length: 15 residues. Per germline, CDR1 KGHSH and CDR2 LQKENI. The DNA of the CDR3 is TGTGCCAGCTCACCATCTAGGACAGGGGCCACTGAAGCTTTCTTT. This sequence encodes CASSPSRTGATEAFF. Using reference TRBV18 and TRBJ1-1 for the parts outside the CDR3, the full variable domain is NAGVMQNPRHLVRRRGQEARLRCSPMKGHSHVYWYRQLPEEGLKFMVYLQKENIIDESGMPKERFSAEFPKEGPSILRIQQVVRGDSAAYFCASSPSRTGATEAFFGQGTRLTVV.

The V call is TRBV19, the J call TRBJ1-1; 7 bases map to TRBD1. Germline-derived CDR1 and CDR2 are LNHDA and SQIVND (reference sequence). Trimming at V came to 6 bases and at J to 4 bases, leaving 2 bases not matched to a gene. The CDR3 spans 12 residues. The CDR3 region has the DNA TGTGCCAGTAGGGACAGGCTCACTGAAGCTTTCTTT. It is translated as CASRDRLTEAFF.

The chain recombines TRBV30 with TRBJ1-4, with D unresolved. The germline V and J ends were trimmed by 2 bases and 8 bases, with 9 bases remaining between them. Per germline, CDR1 GTSNPN and CDR2 SVGIG (reference sequence). The CDR3 consists of 12 residues. The CDR3 nucleotides are TGTGCCTGGAGTTTCCTCCGAGAAAAACTGTTTTTT. This translates into CAWSFLREKLFF.

The V and J genes are TRBV6-4 and TRBJ2-2, with 11 bases lining up with TRBD2. Germline lookup yields CDR1 MRHNA and CDR2 SNTAGT. The CDR3 loop spans 17 amino acids. Trimming took 6 bases from V and 2 from J; bases not matched to a gene: 8. CDR3 in amino acids: CASRRWTSGLNTGELFF. Written as DNA, the CDR3 is TGTGCCAGCAGACGATGGACTAGCGGGCTAAACACCGGGGAGCTGTTTTTT.

The chain recombines TRBV19 with TRBJ2-5; D is unclear. The germline gives CDR1 LNHDA, CDR2 SQIVND (reference sequence). The CDR3 sequence is 12 residues long. Trimming cost V 3 bases and J 5 bases, with 7 bases left between them. The CDR3 DNA reads as TGTGCCAGTAGTATGGTGGGGGAGACCCAGTACTTC. Protein product: CASSMVGETQYF. Filled out from reference TRBV19 and TRBJ2-5, the complete variable domain reads DGGITQSPKYLFRKEGQNVTLSCEQNLNHDAMYWYRQDPGQGLRLIYYSQIVNDFQKGDIAEGYSVSREKKESFPLTVTSAQKNPTAFYLCASSMVGETQYFGPGTRLLVL.